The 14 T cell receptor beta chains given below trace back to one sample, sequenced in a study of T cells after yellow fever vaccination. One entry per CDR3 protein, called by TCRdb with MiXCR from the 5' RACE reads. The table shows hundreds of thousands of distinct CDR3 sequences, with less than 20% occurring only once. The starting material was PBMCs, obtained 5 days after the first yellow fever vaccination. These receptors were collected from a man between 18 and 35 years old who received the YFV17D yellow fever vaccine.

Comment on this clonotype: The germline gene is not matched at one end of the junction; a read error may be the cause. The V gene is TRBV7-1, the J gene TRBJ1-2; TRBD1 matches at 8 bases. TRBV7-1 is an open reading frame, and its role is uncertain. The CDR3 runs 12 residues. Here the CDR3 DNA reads TGTGCCATCAGCCCCGGACAGGGCCGCTACACCTTC. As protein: CAISPGQGRYTF.

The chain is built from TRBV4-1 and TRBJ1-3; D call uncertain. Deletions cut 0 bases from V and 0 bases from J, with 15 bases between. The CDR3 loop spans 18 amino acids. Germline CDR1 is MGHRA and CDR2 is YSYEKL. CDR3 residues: CASSQDWADQLSGNTIYF. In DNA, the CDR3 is TGCGCCAGCAGCCAAGATTGGGCAGACCAACTCTCTGGAAACACCATATATTTT.

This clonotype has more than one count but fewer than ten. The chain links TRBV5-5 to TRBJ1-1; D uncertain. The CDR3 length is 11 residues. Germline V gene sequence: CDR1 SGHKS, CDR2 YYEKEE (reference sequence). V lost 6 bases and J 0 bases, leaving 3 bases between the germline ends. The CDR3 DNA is TGTGCCAGCACCATGAACACTGAAGCTTTCTTT. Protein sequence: CASTMNTEAFF.

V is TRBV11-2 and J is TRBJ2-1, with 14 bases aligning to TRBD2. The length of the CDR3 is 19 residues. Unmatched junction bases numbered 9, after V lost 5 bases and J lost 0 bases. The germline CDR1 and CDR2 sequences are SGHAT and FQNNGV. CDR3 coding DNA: TGTGCCAGCAGCAAACGGACTAGCGGGGGGCCTAGCTCCTACAATGAGCAGTTCTTC. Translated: CASSKRTSGGPSSYNEQFF.

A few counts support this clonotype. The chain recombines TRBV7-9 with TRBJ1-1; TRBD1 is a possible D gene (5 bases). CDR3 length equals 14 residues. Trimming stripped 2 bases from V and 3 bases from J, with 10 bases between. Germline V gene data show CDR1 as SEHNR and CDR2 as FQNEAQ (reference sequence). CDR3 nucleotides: TGTGCCAGCAGCTTAAGCCGACAGCACACTGAAGCTTTCTTT. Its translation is CASSLSRQHTEAFF.

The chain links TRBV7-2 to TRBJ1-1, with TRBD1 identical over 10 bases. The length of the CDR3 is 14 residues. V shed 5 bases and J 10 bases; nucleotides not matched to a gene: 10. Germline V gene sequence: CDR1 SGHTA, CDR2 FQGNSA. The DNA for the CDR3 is TGTGCCAGCAGCCCACTTGGGACAGGGGTTTCAGCTTTCTTT. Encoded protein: CASSPLGTGVSAFF.

CDR3 amino acids: CASTYSPETQYF. CDR3 nucleotide sequence: TGTGCCAGCACCTATAGCCCGGAGACCCAGTACTTC. The V gene is TRBV6-6, the J gene TRBJ2-5; D gene unclear. The CDR3 is 12 amino acids. From germline, CDR1 is MNHNY and CDR2 SVGAGI (reference sequence). V was clipped by 7 bases and J by 5 bases, with 11 bases between them.

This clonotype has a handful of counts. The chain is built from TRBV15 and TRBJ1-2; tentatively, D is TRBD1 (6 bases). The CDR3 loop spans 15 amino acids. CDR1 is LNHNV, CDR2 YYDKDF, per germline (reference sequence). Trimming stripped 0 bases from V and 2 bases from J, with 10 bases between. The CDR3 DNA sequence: TGTGCCACCAGCAGAGATACGGGGGCCAACTATGGCTACACCTTC. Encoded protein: CATSRDTGANYGYTF.

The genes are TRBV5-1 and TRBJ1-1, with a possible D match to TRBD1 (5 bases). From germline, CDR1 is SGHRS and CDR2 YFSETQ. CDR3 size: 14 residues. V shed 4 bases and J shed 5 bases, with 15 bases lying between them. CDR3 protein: CASSAQGGLTEAFF. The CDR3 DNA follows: TGCGCCAGCAGCGCCCAGGGTGGTTTGACTGAAGCTTTCTTT.

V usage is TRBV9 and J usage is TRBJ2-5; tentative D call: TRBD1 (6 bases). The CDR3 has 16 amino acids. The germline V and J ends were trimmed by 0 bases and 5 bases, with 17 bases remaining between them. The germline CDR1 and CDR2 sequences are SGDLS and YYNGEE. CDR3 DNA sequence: TGTGCCAGCAGCGTAGGCCCTGGCGGTGGGGGCGAGACCCAGTACTTC. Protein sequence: CASSVGPGGGGETQYF.

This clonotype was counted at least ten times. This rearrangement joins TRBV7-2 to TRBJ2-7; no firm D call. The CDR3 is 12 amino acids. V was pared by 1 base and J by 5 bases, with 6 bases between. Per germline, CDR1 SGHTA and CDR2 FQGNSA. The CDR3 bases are TGTGCCAGCAGCTTAGTTTCCGACGAGCAGTACTTC. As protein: CASSLVSDEQYF.

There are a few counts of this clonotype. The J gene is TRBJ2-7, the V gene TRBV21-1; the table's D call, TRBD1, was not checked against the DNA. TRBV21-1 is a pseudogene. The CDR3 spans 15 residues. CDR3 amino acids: CASSSPEGSSYEQYV. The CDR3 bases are TGTGCCAGCAGCTCCCCTGAGGGTAGCTCCTACGAGCAGTACGTC.

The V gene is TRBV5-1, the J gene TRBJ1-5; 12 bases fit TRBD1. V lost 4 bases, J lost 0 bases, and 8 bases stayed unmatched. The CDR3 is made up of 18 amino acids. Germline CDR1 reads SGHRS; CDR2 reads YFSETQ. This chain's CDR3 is CASSVGTGGGGSNQPQHF. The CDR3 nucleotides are TGCGCCAGCAGCGTGGGGACAGGGGGCGGGGGTAGCAATCAGCCCCAGCATTTT.

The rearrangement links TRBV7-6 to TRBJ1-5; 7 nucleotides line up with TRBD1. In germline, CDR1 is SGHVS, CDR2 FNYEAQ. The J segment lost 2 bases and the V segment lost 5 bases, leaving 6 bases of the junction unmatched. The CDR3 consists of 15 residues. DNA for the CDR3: TGTGCCAGCAGCCCCCGAGGGGGCCGCAATCAGCCCCAGCATTTT. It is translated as CASSPRGGRNQPQHF. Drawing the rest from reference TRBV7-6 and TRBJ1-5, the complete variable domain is GAGVSQSPRYKVTKRGQDVALRCDPISGHVSLYWYRQALGQGPEFLTYFNYEAQQDKSGLPNDRFSAERPEGSISTLTIQRTEQRDSAMYRCASSPRGGRNQPQHFGDGTRLSIL.